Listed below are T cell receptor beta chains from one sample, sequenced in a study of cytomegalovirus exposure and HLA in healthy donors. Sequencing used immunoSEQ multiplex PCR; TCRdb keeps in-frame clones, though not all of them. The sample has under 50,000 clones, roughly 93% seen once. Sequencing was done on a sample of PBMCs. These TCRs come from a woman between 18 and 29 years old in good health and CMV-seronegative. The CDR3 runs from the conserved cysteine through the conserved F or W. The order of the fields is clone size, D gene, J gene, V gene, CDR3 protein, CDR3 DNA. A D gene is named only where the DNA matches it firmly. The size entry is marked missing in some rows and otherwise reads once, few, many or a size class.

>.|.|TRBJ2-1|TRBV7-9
CASSLGVAPSLYNEQFF
TGTGCCAGCAGCTTAGGAGTAGCGCCCTCCCTCTACAATGAGCAGTTCTTC
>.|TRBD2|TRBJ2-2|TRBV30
CAWSRGVGELFF
TGTGCCTGGAGTCGGGGGGTCGGGGAGCTGTTTTTT
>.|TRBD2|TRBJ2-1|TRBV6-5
CASSLSKAGGEQFF
TGTGCCAGCAGCCTATCTAAAGCGGGAGGTGAGCAGTTCTTC
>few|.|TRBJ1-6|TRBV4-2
CASSQPGARYTSPLHF
TGTGCCAGCAGCCAACCAGGGGCCCGGTACACTTCACCCCTCCACTTT
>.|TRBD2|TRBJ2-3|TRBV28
CASSLGGGVVPDTQYF
TGTGCCAGCAGTTTAGGCGGGGGGGTTGTCCCAGATACGCAGTATTTT
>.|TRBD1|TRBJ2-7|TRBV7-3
CASSSYRGYEQYF
TGTGCCAGCAGCTCATACAGGGGTTACGAGCAGTACTTC
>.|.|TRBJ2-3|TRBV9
CASSGGTDTQYF
TGTGCCAGCTCGGGGGGCACAGATACGCAGTATTTT
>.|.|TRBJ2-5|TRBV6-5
CASSYSWSEAQYF
TGTGCCAGCAGTTACTCCTGGAGCGAAGCCCAGTACTTC
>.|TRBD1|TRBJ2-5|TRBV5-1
CASSSGQGSGKTQYF
TGCGCCAGCAGCTCCGGACAGGGATCCGGGAAGACCCAGTACTTC
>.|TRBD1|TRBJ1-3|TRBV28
CASDRGSGNTIYF
TGTGCCAGCGACAGGGGCTCTGGAAACACCATATATTTT
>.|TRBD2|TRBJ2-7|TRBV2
CASSRGRARGDEQYF
TGTGCCAGCAGTCGCGGGAGGGCCAGGGGGGACGAGCAGTACTTC
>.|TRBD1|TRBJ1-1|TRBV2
CASGRWTGGTEAFF
TGTGCCAGCGGGAGATGGACAGGAGGCACTGAAGCTTTCTTT
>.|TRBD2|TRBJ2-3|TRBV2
CASVQTSGGLTDTQYF
TGTGCCAGCGTACAGACTAGCGGGGGACTCACAGATACGCAGTATTTT
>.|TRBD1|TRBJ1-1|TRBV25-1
CASSEPGQGFDEAFF
TGTGCCAGCAGTGAGCCCGGACAGGGGTTTGATGAAGCTTTCTTT
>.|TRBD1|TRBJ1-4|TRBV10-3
CAISPGTGEKLFF
TGTGCCATCAGTCCCGGGACAGGTGAAAAACTGTTTTTT